A single sample gave rise to the 9 T cell receptor beta chains below, sequenced in a study of blood T cell repertoires in COVID-19 (dated by TCRdb to 2018 to 2020). The library was generated by the immunoSEQ multiplex PCR assay. TCRdb stores this immuneACCESS table with in-frame sequences only. Part of the clones is absent; in the studies checked, under half of the shortfall reflects unresolved V genes, and no reason is known for the rest. This sample has 95,000 to 110,000 clones in its table, and 80% to 90% of those were observed once. About 3.5% of the sample goes to the ten largest clones. The source material was peripheral blood. These TCRs come from a woman aged 55-69 years with acute or convalescent COVID-19.

J is TRBJ2-4 and V is TRBV7-3; 7 nucleotides match TRBD1. From germline, CDR1 is SGHTA and CDR2 FQGTGA. The CDR3 totals 13 residues. Trimming took 4 bases from V and 5 from J; bases not matched to a gene: 2. The chain's CDR3 is CASSSTGENIQYF. The CDR3 DNA follows: TGTGCCAGCAGCTCCACAGGGGAAAACATTCAGTACTTC.

The rearrangement links TRBV28 to TRBJ2-7, with D perhaps TRBD2 (6 bases). There are 12 residues in the CDR3. The V end lost 7 bases, the J end lost 4 bases, and 11 bases lay between the germline ends. The germline V gene encodes CDR1 MDHEN and CDR2 SYDVKM. CDR3 in DNA: TGTGCCAGCAAGTCGGGAGAGTACGAGCAGTACTTC. Translation: CASKSGEYEQYF.

The chain combines TRBV11-3 with TRBJ1-1, with D possibly being TRBD1 (6 bases). Trimming took off 0 bases at V and 3 bases at J, with 23 bases between the two ends. This CDR3 region has 19 residues. The germline gives CDR1 SGHNT, CDR2 YENEEA. As DNA, the CDR3 is TGTGCCAGCAGCTTAGATCGGGTCGGGACACTCGGATGGGACACTGAAGCTTTCTTT. Translating it yields CASSLDRVGTLGWDTEAFF.

The chain joins TRBV9 to TRBJ2-1; D gene uncertain. The CDR3 sequence is 14 residues long. Germline assignment: CDR1 SGDLS and CDR2 YYNGEE. The V end was cut by 4 bases, the J end by 4 bases, with 12 bases between. The CDR3 nucleotides are TGTGCCAGCAGCTTACGGAGTGGGTACAATGAGCAGTTCTTC. Amino acids: CASSLRSGYNEQFF.

This chain links TRBV6-2 or TRBV6-3 with TRBJ2-7; D uncertain. This CDR3 is 12 amino acids long. The ends were cut back, 7 bases at V and 6 bases at J, with 13 bases in the middle. From germline, CDR1 is MNHEY and CDR2 SVGEGT. CDR3: CASTPPSGEQYF. The CDR3 DNA reads as TGTGCCAGCACCCCGCCCTCGGGCGAGCAGTACTTC.

The J gene is TRBJ2-2, the V gene TRBV19; D not certain. CDR1 LNHDA and CDR2 SQIVND come from the germline V gene (reference sequence). Trimming shortened V by 2 bases and J by 4 bases, and 11 bases separated the two germline ends. The CDR3 sequence is 15 residues long. The CDR3 DNA reads as TGTGCCAGTAGTATAAAAGCTAGGAGCACCGGGGAGCTGTTTTTT. Translation gives CASSIKARSTGELFF.

The rearrangement links TRBV7-3 to TRBJ2-3; tentative D call: TRBD2 (6 bases). The CDR3 sequence is 14 residues long. Germline CDR1 reads SGHTA; CDR2 reads FQGTGA. V was shortened by 5 bases and J by 6 bases, with 15 bases between the two germline ends. The CDR3 DNA reads as TGTGCCAGCAGCGCATTAGCGGCGCGGGATACGCAGTATTTT. Encoded protein: CASSALAARDTQYF. Complete variable domain (other parts from reference TRBV7-3 and TRBJ2-3): GAGVSQTPSNKVTEKGKYVELRCDPISGHTALYWYRQSLGQGPEFLIYFQGTGAADDSGLPNDRFFAVRPEGSVSTLKIQRTERGDSAVYLCASSALAARDTQYFGPGTRLTVL.

The chain couples TRBV9 to TRBJ1-4; D is unresolved. The CDR3 covers 15 residues. Germline V gives CDR1 SGDLS, CDR2 YYNGEE. Deletions cut 0 bases from V and 8 bases from J, with 14 bases between. CDR3 DNA sequence: TGTGCCAGCAGCGTAGCGGCGGGAATTAGGGAAAAACTGTTTTTT. Its translation is CASSVAAGIREKLFF.

Remarks on this clone: This specimen includes other DNA sequences encoding the same CDR3. This chain uses TRBV3-1 (or the pseudogene TRBV3-2) with TRBJ1-1, with a weak D call TRBD1 (5 bases). Germline CDR1 LGHDT, CDR2 YNNKEL (reference sequence). Trimming stripped 3 bases from V and 1 base from J, with 12 bases between. The CDR3 consists of 15 residues. CDR3 region: CASSHSGTGNTEAFF. In DNA form, the CDR3 reads TGTGCCAGCAGCCATAGCGGGACTGGGAACACTGAAGCTTTCTTT.